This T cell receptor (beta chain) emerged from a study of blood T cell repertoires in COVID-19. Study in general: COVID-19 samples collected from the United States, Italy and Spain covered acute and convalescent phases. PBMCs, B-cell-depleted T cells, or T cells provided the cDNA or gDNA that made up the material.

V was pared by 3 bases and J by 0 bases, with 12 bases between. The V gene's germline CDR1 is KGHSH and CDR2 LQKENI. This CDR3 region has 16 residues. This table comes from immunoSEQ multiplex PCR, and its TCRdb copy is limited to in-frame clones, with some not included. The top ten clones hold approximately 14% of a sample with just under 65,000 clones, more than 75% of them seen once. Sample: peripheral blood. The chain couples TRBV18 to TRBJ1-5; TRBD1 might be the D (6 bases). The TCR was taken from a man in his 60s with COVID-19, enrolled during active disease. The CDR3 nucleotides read TGTGCCAGCTCACCCCAGGGGCAAGATAGCAATCAGCCCCAGCATTTT. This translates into CASSPQGQDSNQPQHF.